This TCR beta chain stems from a study of neurological immune-mediated disorders. Study outcomes and limitations: In HTLV-1-associated myelopathy, TCR clonal expansion was greatest, whereas multiple sclerosis had the least, falling below healthy controls.

Germline V gene data show CDR1 as ENHRY and CDR2 as SYGVKD. The CDR3 totals 14 residues. V was clipped by 4 bases and J by 4 bases; unmatched bases: 5. The cDNA was generated by 5'RACE with 10-nucleotide random UMIs. TCRdb redid the calling of the 5' RACE reads with MiXCR, one entry per CDR3 protein. The sample has about 88,000 distinct CDR3 sequences; 3.5% are singletons. This clonotype has ten or more counts. As yet, its antigen is unknown. This clonotype was obtained from a woman between 18 and 29 years old with multiple sclerosis. The sample comprised PBMCs. The rearrangement joins TRBV10-3 to TRBJ1-2; 8 nucleotides line up with TRBD1. The CDR3 DNA sequence: TGTGCCATCAGTGGGGAGGACAGGGTCTATGGCTACACCTTC. Encoded protein: CAISGEDRVYGYTF.